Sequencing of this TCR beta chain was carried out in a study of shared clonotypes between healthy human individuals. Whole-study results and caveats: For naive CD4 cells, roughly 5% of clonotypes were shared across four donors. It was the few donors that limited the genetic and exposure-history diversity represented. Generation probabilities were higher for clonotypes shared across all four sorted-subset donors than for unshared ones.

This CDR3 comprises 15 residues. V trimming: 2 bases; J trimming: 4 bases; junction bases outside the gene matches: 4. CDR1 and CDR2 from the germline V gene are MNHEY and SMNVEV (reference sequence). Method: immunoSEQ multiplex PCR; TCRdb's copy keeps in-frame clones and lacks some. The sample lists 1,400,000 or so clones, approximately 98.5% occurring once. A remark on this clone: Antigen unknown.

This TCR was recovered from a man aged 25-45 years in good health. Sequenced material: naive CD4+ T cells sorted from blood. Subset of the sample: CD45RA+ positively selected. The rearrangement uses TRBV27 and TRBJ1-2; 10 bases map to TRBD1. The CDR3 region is CASSLRGQGFYGYTF. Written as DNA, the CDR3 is TGTGCCAGCAGTTTAAGGGGACAGGGGTTCTATGGCTACACCTTC.